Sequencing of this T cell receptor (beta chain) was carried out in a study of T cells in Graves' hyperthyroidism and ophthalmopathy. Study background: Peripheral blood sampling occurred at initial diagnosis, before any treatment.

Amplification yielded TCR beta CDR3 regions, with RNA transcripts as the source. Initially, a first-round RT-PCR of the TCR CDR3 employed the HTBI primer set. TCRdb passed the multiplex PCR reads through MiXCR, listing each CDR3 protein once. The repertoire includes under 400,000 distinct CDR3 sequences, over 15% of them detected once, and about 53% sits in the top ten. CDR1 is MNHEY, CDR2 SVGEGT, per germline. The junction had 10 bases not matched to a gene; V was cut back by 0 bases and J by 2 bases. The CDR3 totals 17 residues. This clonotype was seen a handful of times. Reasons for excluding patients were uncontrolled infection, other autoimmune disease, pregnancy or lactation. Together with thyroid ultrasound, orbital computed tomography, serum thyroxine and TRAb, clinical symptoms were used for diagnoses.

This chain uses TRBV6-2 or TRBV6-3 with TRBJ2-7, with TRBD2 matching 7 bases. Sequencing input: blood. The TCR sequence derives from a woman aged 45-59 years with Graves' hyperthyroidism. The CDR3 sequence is CASSYSPGRGGTYEQYF. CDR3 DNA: TGTGCCAGCAGTTACTCTCCAGGGAGGGGCGGTACCTACGAGCAGTACTTC.